The rows below give T cell receptor beta chains drawn from one sample of a study of T cell responses to AZD1222 COVID-19 vaccine. TCRdb's table, derived via immunoSEQ multiplex PCR, lists solely in-frame clones and lacks some. This table holds more than 140,000 clones, 89% found once. The sequenced sample was peripheral blood, obtained on day 0 of AZD1222 vaccination. Source of these receptors: an adult in good health. The CDR3 runs from the conserved cysteine through the conserved F or W. A D gene is named only where the DNA matches it firmly. Clone size is given for some rows only: seen once, a few or many times, or a class if the clone is expanded.

CDR3: CASILRDEQFF
DNA: TGTGCCAGCATCTTACGGGATGAGCAGTTCTTC
V: TRBV27
size: NA
J: TRBJ2-1
D: NA

CDR3: CASRDTQETQYF
DNA: TGCGCCAGCAGGGACACTCAAGAGACCCAGTACTTC
V: TRBV5-1
size: NA
J: TRBJ2-5
D: NA

CDR3: CASSSEGIQPQHF
DNA: TGTGCCAGCAGCTCCGAGGGGATTCAGCCCCAGCATTTT
V: TRBV11-2
size: NA
J: TRBJ1-5
D: NA

CDR3: CASSPGVSREQYF
DNA: TGCGCCAGCAGCCCCGGGGTCTCGAGGGAGCAGTACTTC
V: TRBV5-1
size: NA
J: TRBJ2-7
D: NA

CDR3: CASSFTVSGLELNTEAFF
DNA: TGTGCCAGCAGTTTTACCGTTTCGGGTCTCGAATTGAACACTGAAGCTTTCTTT
V: TRBV28
size: NA
J: TRBJ1-1
D: NA

CDR3: CSVGSVQTEAFF
DNA: TGCAGCGTTGGGTCAGTTCAAACTGAAGCTTTCTTT
V: TRBV29-1
size: NA
J: TRBJ1-1
D: NA

CDR3: CASSLFPNDNGYTF
DNA: TGTGCCAGCAGTTTATTCCCCAACGACAATGGCTACACCTTC
V: TRBV28
size: once
J: TRBJ1-2
D: NA

CDR3: CASSETGTGKNEQFF
DNA: TGTGCCAGCAGCGAAACCGGGACAGGGAAGAATGAGCAGTTCTTC
V: TRBV7-2
size: NA
J: TRBJ2-1
D: TRBD1

CDR3: CASSLARTAYEQYF
DNA: TGTGCCAGCAGCTTAGCCCGGACAGCCTACGAGCAGTACTTC
V: TRBV7-2
size: NA
J: TRBJ2-7
D: NA

CDR3: CASSDGGSYEQYF
DNA: TGTGCCAGCAGTGACGGTGGCTCCTACGAGCAGTACTTC
V: TRBV2
size: NA
J: TRBJ2-7
D: NA

CDR3: CSARAGGGSGPPEATSYNEQFF
DNA: TGCAGTGCTCGTGCGGGGGGGGGAAGCGGGCCACCCGAGGCAACCTCCTACAATGAGCAGTTCTTC
V: TRBV20-1
size: NA
J: TRBJ2-1
D: TRBD2

CDR3: CASSIFRQGPQETQYF
DNA: TGTGCCAGTAGTATTTTTCGGCAGGGTCCGCAAGAGACCCAGTACTTC
V: TRBV19
size: NA
J: TRBJ2-5
D: NA

CDR3: CASSLYRGMTNEKLFF
DNA: TGTGCCAGCAGTTTATACAGGGGAATGACTAATGAAAAACTGTTTTTT
V: TRBV28
size: NA
J: TRBJ1-4
D: TRBD1

CDR3: CASSQDTENEQFF
DNA: TGTGCCAGCAGCCAAGATACGGAAAATGAGCAGTTCTTC
V: TRBV4-2
size: NA
J: TRBJ2-1
D: NA

CDR3: CASSYYLAGGGNGYTF
DNA: TGTGCCAGCAGTTACTATCTGGCAGGGGGCGGGAATGGCTACACCTTC
V: TRBV6-6
size: NA
J: TRBJ1-2
D: TRBD1

CDR3: CASLRNTEAFF
DNA: TGTGCCAGCCTGAGGAACACTGAAGCTTTCTTT
V: TRBV7-3
size: NA
J: TRBJ1-1
D: NA

CDR3: CASSLDARRGLDTGELFF
DNA: TGTGCCAGCAGCTTAGACGCCAGGAGGGGGCTCGACACCGGGGAGCTGTTTTTT
V: TRBV7-2
size: NA
J: TRBJ2-2
D: NA

CDR3: CASSLRSATNEKLFF
DNA: TGTGCCAGCAGTTTAAGGAGCGCAACTAATGAAAAACTGTTTTTT
V: TRBV27
size: NA
J: TRBJ1-4
D: NA

CDR3: CASTNLGGEQFF
DNA: TGTGCCAGCACCAACCTTGGGGGGGAGCAGTTCTTC
V: TRBV12-3/TRBV12-4
size: NA
J: TRBJ2-1
D: NA

CDR3: CASRAPGTGAHEQYF
DNA: TGTGCAAGTCGCGCCCCCGGGACAGGGGCGCACGAGCAGTACTTC
V: TRBV12-2
size: NA
J: TRBJ2-7
D: NA

CDR3: CASRLEGGNTGELFF
DNA: TGTGCCAGCAGACTCGAGGGGGGGAACACCGGGGAGCTGTTTTTT
V: TRBV6-5
size: NA
J: TRBJ2-2
D: NA

CDR3: CASSEFRTTYGYTF
DNA: TGTGCCAGCAGTGAATTTCGCACCACATATGGCTACACCTTC
V: TRBV2
size: NA
J: TRBJ1-2
D: NA

CDR3: CAGSVGDFKLFF
DNA: TGTGCCGGCAGCGTAGGGGATTTTAAACTGTTTTTT
V: TRBV9
size: NA
J: TRBJ1-4
D: NA

CDR3: CASSMETYNSPLHF
DNA: TGTGCCAGTAGTATGGAGACCTATAATTCACCCCTCCACTTT
V: TRBV19
size: NA
J: TRBJ1-6
D: NA

CDR3: CASSQIKGSNYGYTF
DNA: TGCGCCAGCAGCCAAATAAAAGGTTCCAACTATGGCTACACCTTC
V: TRBV4-1
size: NA
J: TRBJ1-2
D: NA

CDR3: CASSQEVVGGSTNEQFF
DNA: TGCGCCAGCAGCCAAGAGGTGGTGGGCGGGAGTACCAATGAGCAGTTCTTC
V: TRBV4-3
size: NA
J: TRBJ2-1
D: TRBD2

CDR3: CASSGGGDQETQYF
DNA: TGTGCCAGCAGCGGCGGGGGGGACCAAGAGACCCAGTACTTC
V: TRBV9
size: NA
J: TRBJ2-5
D: TRBD2

CDR3: CASSITLGYEQYF
DNA: TGTGCCAGTAGTATTACCCTTGGCTACGAGCAGTACTTC
V: TRBV19
size: NA
J: TRBJ2-7
D: NA

CDR3: CASRGQGGPDTQYF
DNA: TGTGCCAGCAGGGGACAGGGGGGTCCAGATACGCAGTATTTT
V: TRBV2
size: NA
J: TRBJ2-3
D: TRBD1

CDR3: CASSSVQVYRTGANVLTF
DNA: TGTGCCAGCAGCTCTGTACAGGTTTATCGAACTGGGGCCAACGTCCTGACTTTC
V: TRBV7-9
size: NA
J: TRBJ2-6
D: NA

CDR3: CASSAASGSGVEQFF
DNA: TGCGCCAGCAGTGCTGCTAGCGGGAGCGGGGTTGAGCAGTTCTTC
V: TRBV5-1
size: NA
J: TRBJ2-1
D: TRBD2

CDR3: CASSSTGIPEAFF
DNA: TGCGCCAGCAGCTCCACAGGGATCCCTGAAGCTTTCTTT
V: TRBV5-1
size: NA
J: TRBJ1-1
D: NA

CDR3: CASSYGPGSDSPLHF
DNA: TGTGCCAGCAGTTACGGGCCAGGGTCGGATTCACCCCTCCACTTT
V: TRBV6-5
size: NA
J: TRBJ1-6
D: NA

CDR3: CASSLGPSKYEQYF
DNA: TGTGCCAGCAGCTTAGGACCGTCAAAATACGAGCAGTACTTC
V: TRBV7-2
size: NA
J: TRBJ2-7
D: NA

CDR3: CASSPDRAYEQYF
DNA: TGTGCCAGCAGCCCGGACAGGGCTTACGAGCAGTACTTC
V: TRBV11-2
size: NA
J: TRBJ2-7
D: TRBD1

CDR3: CASSHESGANGDTQYF
DNA: TGTGCCAGCAGCCATGAGTCGGGGGCCAATGGGGATACGCAGTATTTT
V: TRBV3-1/TRBV3-2
size: NA
J: TRBJ2-3
D: NA

CDR3: CASSQEPSGGAYEQYF
DNA: TGTGCCAGCAGCCAAGAGCCTAGCGGGGGGGCCTACGAGCAGTACTTC
V: TRBV4-2
size: few
J: TRBJ2-7
D: TRBD2

CDR3: CASSGRWSTDTQYF
DNA: TGTGCCAGTAGCGGGAGATGGAGCACAGATACGCAGTATTTT
V: TRBV19
size: NA
J: TRBJ2-3
D: NA